Following are 5 T cell receptor beta chains from one sample sequenced in a study of graft-versus-host responses after intestinal transplantation. Method: immunoSEQ multiplex PCR; TCRdb's copy keeps in-frame clones and lacks some. The sample shows around 5,200 clones, 69% of them seen only once. Graft specimens yielded both intraepithelial and lamina propria lymphocytes. Sequencing used ileum tissue, obtained roughly 310 days after intestinal transplant. These receptors were obtained from a human patient who received an intestinal transplant, so some T cells may come from the graft donor.

V gene TRBV7-3 combines with J gene TRBJ1-2; a possible D gene is TRBD1 (6 bases). V lost 3 bases and J 9 bases, leaving 23 bases between the germline ends. The CDR3 is made up of 16 amino acids. Germline V gives CDR1 SGHTA, CDR2 FQGTGA. Written as DNA, the CDR3 is TGTGCCAGCAGCTTCACAACCGACAACAGGGCCGTAAGCTACACCTTC. As protein: CASSFTTDNRAVSYTF.

The CDR3 here is CARSLRGGGPEAFF. The CDR3 bases are TGTGCCAGAAGCCTCCGGGGAGGGGGCCCTGAAGCTTTCTTT. The chain carries TRBV5-3 and TRBJ1-1; 7 bases align to TRBD1. TRBV5-3 is an ORF, and what it does is uncertain. V shed 4 bases and J 6 bases; nucleotides not matched to a gene: 9. The CDR3 is 14 amino acids.

The J gene is TRBJ1-1, the V gene TRBV27; TRBD1 matches at 7 bases. CDR3 size: 17 residues. The trim removed 0 bases at V and 3 bases at J, leaving 10 bases unmatched. Germline V gene sequence: CDR1 MNHEY, CDR2 SMNVEV (reference sequence). The CDR3 sequence: CASSLSDQTGHYTEAFF. The CDR3 DNA reads as TGTGCCAGCAGTTTATCGGACCAGACAGGGCATTACACTGAAGCTTTCTTT.

The genes are TRBV5-1 and TRBJ2-2, with D possibly being TRBD1 or TRBD2 (5 bases each). The ends were cut back, 4 bases at V and 6 bases at J, with 16 bases in the middle. The CDR3 consists of 15 residues. Germline CDR1 reads SGHRS; CDR2 reads YFSETQ. The CDR3 here is CASSSPGTRAGELFF. Here the CDR3 DNA reads TGCGCCAGCAGCAGCCCCGGGACCAGGGCCGGGGAGCTGTTTTTT.

The sample holds a few counts of this clone. This sequence joins TRBV11-2 and TRBJ2-7; no firm D call. The ends were cut back, 4 bases at V and 3 bases at J, with 16 bases in the middle. The CDR3 contains 15 residues. Germline CDR1 is SGHAT and CDR2 is FQNNGV. The CDR3 DNA reads TGTGCCAGCAGCTCCTTTAGAAGCGTTTTCTACGAGCAGTACTTC. This sequence encodes CASSSFRSVFYEQYF.